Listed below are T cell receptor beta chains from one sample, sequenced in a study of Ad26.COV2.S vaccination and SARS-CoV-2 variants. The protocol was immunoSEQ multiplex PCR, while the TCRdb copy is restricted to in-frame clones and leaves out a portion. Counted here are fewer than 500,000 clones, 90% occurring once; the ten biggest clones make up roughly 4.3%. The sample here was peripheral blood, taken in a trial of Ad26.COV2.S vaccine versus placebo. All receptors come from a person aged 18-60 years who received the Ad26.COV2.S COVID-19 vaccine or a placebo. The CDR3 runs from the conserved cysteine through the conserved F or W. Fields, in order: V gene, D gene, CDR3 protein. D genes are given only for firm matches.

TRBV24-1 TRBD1 CATSDTGGTYTQYF
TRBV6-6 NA CASSTTGDTQYF
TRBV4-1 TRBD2 CASSQTSGSYEQYF
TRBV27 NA CASSLVGGYYNEQFF
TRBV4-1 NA CASSQEDRLTTEQYF
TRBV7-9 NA CASSFRDGATQYF
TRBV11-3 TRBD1 CASSFRQGAAKNIQYF
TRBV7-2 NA CASSPRGAGYGYTF
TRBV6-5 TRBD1 CASSRDRGVEKLFF
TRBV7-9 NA CASSGSGVSIYF
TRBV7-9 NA CASSSGSSYEQYF
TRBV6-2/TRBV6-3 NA CASSYSQDFVSIGISYEQYF
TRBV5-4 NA CASSLAAGTEAFF